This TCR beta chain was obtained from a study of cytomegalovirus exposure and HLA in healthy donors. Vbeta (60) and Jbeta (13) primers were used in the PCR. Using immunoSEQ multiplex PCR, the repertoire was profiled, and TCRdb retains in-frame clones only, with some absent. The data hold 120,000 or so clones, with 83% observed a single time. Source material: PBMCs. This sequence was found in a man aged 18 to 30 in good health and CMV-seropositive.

The CDR3 is CASSIGTDYGYTF. The CDR3, as DNA: TGTGCCAGTAGTATAGGGACTGACTATGGCTACACCTTC. V gene TRBV19 combines with J gene TRBJ1-2; D unresolved. The CDR3 sequence is 13 residues long. Germline V CDR1 and CDR2: LNHDA, SQIVND (reference sequence). Trimming shortened V by 1 base and J by 3 bases, and 6 bases separated the two germline ends.